The 13 T cell receptor beta chains below come from one sample, sequenced in a study of blood T cell dynamics during melanoma immunotherapy. Time point specified: week 3, after first cycle of checkpoint inhibitor. The repertoire was sequenced with immunoSEQ multiplex PCR; TCRdb's copy has only in-frame clones and lacks some. The table records about 10,000 clones, approximately 90% of them present only once. The sequenced sample was blood, obtained from a patient treated with checkpoint blockade. The receptor set was obtained from a human donor with melanoma.

This rearrangement joins TRBV5-4 to TRBJ2-2, with TRBD2 identical over 10 bases. The CDR3 is 15 amino acids. The germline V gene encodes CDR1 SGHNT and CDR2 YYREEE (reference sequence). Trimming took 2 bases from V and 4 from J; bases not matched to a gene: 2. The CDR3 nucleotides read TGTGCCAGCAGCTTCCCTAGCGGGAGCACCGGGGAGCTGTTTTTT. Translated, it gives CASSFPSGSTGELFF.

The chain is built from TRBV10-3 and TRBJ2-7; D gene unclear. This CDR3 contains 13 residues. Looked up from germline, CDR1 is ENHRY and CDR2 is SYGVKD. V was clipped by 8 bases and J by 0 bases, with 11 bases between them. CDR3 protein: CAIYSGSSYEQYF. DNA of the CDR3: TGTGCCATCTACTCCGGTAGCTCCTACGAGCAGTACTTC.

The V call is TRBV28, the J call TRBJ1-2; D uncertain. Trimming removed 4 bases at V and 8 bases at J, with 17 bases between. The CDR3 sequence is 14 residues long. Germline CDR1 reads MDHEN; CDR2 reads SYDVKM. Written as DNA, the CDR3 is TGTGCCAGCAGTTCCCCCCAAAACACGAAGGGCTACACCTTC. Protein product: CASSSPQNTKGYTF.

The CDR3: CASSQVLAGAYEQYF. In DNA form, the CDR3 reads TGCGCCAGCAGCCAAGTTCTAGCGGGAGCCTACGAGCAGTACTTC. V gene TRBV4-1 combines with J gene TRBJ2-7, with TRBD2 identical over 10 bases. The CDR3 covers 15 residues. The junction had 2 bases not matched to a gene; V was cut back by 1 base and J by 2 bases. Germline-derived CDR1 and CDR2 are MGHRA and YSYEKL.

The J gene is TRBJ2-1, the V gene TRBV7-2, with D possibly matching TRBD2 (5 bases). The CDR3 consists of 13 residues. V dropped 8 bases and J dropped 4 bases, with 12 bases sitting between them. Germline V CDR1 and CDR2: SGHTA, FQGNSA. The DNA of the CDR3 is TGTGCCAGCGGCCCGCGCGGGTACAATGAGCAGTTCTTC. This encodes CASGPRGYNEQFF. Full variable domain (rest looked up from reference TRBV7-2 and TRBJ2-1): GAGVSQSPSNKVTEKGKDVELRCDPISGHTALYWYRQSLGQGLEFLIYFQGNSAPDKSGLPSDRFSAERTGGSVSTLTIQRTQQEDSAVYLCASGPRGYNEQFFGPGTRLTVL.

Points on this clone: At one boundary the junction diverges from the germline segment, which might be a read error. The V gene is TRBV27, the J gene TRBJ2-2; D gene ambiguous. Germline V gene sequence: CDR1 MNHEY, CDR2 SMNVEV (reference sequence). This CDR3 region has 12 residues. Written as DNA, the CDR3 is TGTGTCAGCAGTTTAGGCACCGGGGAGCTGTTTTTT. Amino acids: CVSSLGTGELFF.

V is TRBV15 and J is TRBJ2-1; D is possibly TRBD2 (6 bases). Looked up from germline, CDR1 is LNHNV and CDR2 is YYDKDF (reference sequence). Trimming pared 1 base from V and 8 bases from J, leaving 9 bases between. The CDR3 totals 13 residues. The CDR3: CATSRGLGYEQFF. The CDR3 DNA follows: TGTGCCACCAGCAGAGGACTAGGCTATGAGCAGTTCTTC.

The chain carries TRBV4-1 and TRBJ2-3; 7 bases match TRBD1. Losses at the gene ends were 4 bases for V and 5 bases for J; bases not matched to a gene: 9. CDR1 and CDR2 (germline): MGHRA, YSYEKL. This CDR3 spans 15 amino acids. The CDR3 DNA is TGCGCCAGCAGCCGCTTACAGGGGCCGGGAGATACGCAGTATTTT. It encodes CASSRLQGPGDTQYF.

The chain links TRBV5-8 to TRBJ1-4, with D possibly being TRBD1 (5 bases). From germline, CDR1 is SGHTS and CDR2 YDEGEE. CDR3 length equals 18 residues. V shed 4 bases and J shed 0 bases, with 19 bases lying between them. The CDR3 region is CASSPGAERLATNEKLFF. The CDR3 nucleotides are TGTGCCAGCAGCCCTGGGGCGGAGAGACTCGCAACTAATGAAAAACTGTTTTTT.

This chain uses TRBV28 with TRBJ1-4; unclear D gene. The V and J ends lost 8 bases and 6 bases respectively, with 10 bases between them. The CDR3 length is 12 residues. From germline, CDR1 is MDHEN and CDR2 SYDVKM. The CDR3 DNA reads TGTGCCAGCCGGGTGTGGGATGAAAAACTGTTTTTT. Its protein is CASRVWDEKLFF.

In nucleotides, the CDR3 is TGCGCCAGCAGCTTGGCCAGGGCCAACGAGCAGTACTTC. The encoded protein is CASSLARANEQYF. The rearrangement links TRBV5-1 to TRBJ2-7; a weak D match, TRBD1 (5 bases). Trimming cost V 0 bases and J 5 bases, with 9 bases left between them. The CDR3 spans 13 residues. Germline V gives CDR1 SGHRS, CDR2 YFSETQ.

This clone was recorded only once. J is TRBJ2-1 and V is TRBV7-3; D call uncertain. The germline CDR1 and CDR2 sequences are SGHTA and FQGTGA. V was shortened by 5 bases and J by 4 bases, with 9 bases between the two germline ends. The CDR3 covers 13 residues. The CDR3: CASSNRQYNEQFF. The CDR3, as DNA: TGTGCCAGCAGCAACCGTCAGTACAATGAGCAGTTCTTC.

V gene TRBV6-5 combines with J gene TRBJ1-1; D uncertain. CDR3 length: 12 residues. V was trimmed by 2 bases and J by 8 bases, leaving 9 bases between them. The germline CDR1 and CDR2 sequences are MNHEY and SVGAGI. CDR3 protein: CASSYPQEEAFF. The CDR3 bases are TGTGCCAGCAGTTACCCCCAGGAGGAAGCTTTCTTT.